This TCR beta chain was observed in a study of shared clonotypes between healthy human individuals. Assay used: immunoSEQ multiplex PCR; TCRdb lists only in-frame clones, some missing. The table shows more than 1,200,000 clones, with approximately 98.5% occurring only once. The germline gives CDR1 DFQATT, CDR2 SNEGSKA (reference sequence). The germline V and J ends were trimmed by 6 bases and 7 bases, with 10 bases remaining between them. There are 11 residues in the CDR3. To note about this clone: Its antigen is as yet unknown.

Study-wide results and limits: The diversity represented, both genetic and in exposure history, was limited by few donors.

Sequences were obtained from naive CD4+ T cells sorted from blood. Specified subset: CD45RA+ positively selected. This chain joins TRBV20-1 and TRBJ1-5; TRBD1 is a possible D gene (5 bases). This clonotype was obtained from a man younger than 40 in good health. The CDR3 region has the DNA TGCAGTGCCTTAAGGGACCAGCCCCAGCATTTT. Translated: CSALRDQPQHF.